The 14 T cell receptor beta chains given below trace back to one sample, sequenced in a study of T cells after yellow fever vaccination. MiXCR was run by TCRdb on the 5' RACE reads, yielding one entry per CDR3 protein. The sample holds hundreds of thousands of distinct CDR3 sequences, 20% to 25% seen once. This specimen consisted of PBMCs, obtained roughly 20 days after the first yellow fever vaccination. The receptor source for this set is a man aged 18 to 30 who received the YFV17D yellow fever vaccine.

This clonotype was counted only a few times. The chain has TRBV29-1 and TRBJ1-1, with unresolved D. In germline, CDR1 is SQVTM, CDR2 ANQGSEA. This CDR3 is built from 11 residues. V gave up 5 bases and J gave up 4 bases, with 8 bases separating them. The CDR3 reads CSVWRATEAFF. CDR3 DNA: TGCAGCGTTTGGAGGGCCACTGAAGCTTTCTTT.

The rearrangement links TRBV13 to TRBJ2-1; 10 bases agree with TRBD2. V trimming: 4 bases; J trimming: 7 bases; junction bases outside the gene matches: 7. This CDR3 has 15 residues. Per germline, CDR1 PRHDT and CDR2 FYEKMQ (reference sequence). The CDR3 sequence: CASSSEGTSANEQFF. The CDR3 DNA follows: TGTGCCAGCAGCTCAGAAGGGACTAGCGCGAATGAGCAGTTCTTC.

Only one count was recorded for this clonotype. The chain combines TRBV28 with TRBJ2-3; TRBD2 agrees at 9 bases. After removal of 7 bases from V and 2 bases from J, the junction contained 4 bases not matched to a gene. The CDR3 is 14 amino acids. Germline lookup yields CDR1 MDHEN and CDR2 SYDVKM. In DNA form, the CDR3 reads TGTGCCAGCAAAGGCGGGGGGGTCACAGATACGCAGTATTTT. This codes for CASKGGGVTDTQYF. Combining the CDR3 with reference TRBV28 and TRBJ2-3 gives the whole variable domain DVKVTQSSRYLVKRTGEKVFLECVQDMDHENMFWYRQDPGLGLRLIYFSYDVKMKEKGDIPEGYSVSREKKERFSLILESASTNQTSMYLCASKGGGVTDTQYFGPGTRLTVL.

This clonotype was seen more than once but under ten times. One end of the junction is discordant with germline, which a read error may explain. V is TRBV12-3 or TRBV12-4 and J is TRBJ1-2; D is ambiguous. This CDR3 contains 15 residues. The CDR3 bases are TGTGCCAGCAGCTTAGGAAAAGACGCTTCCTATGGCTACACCTTC. Translation gives CASSLGKDASYGYTF.

The chain employs TRBV12-3 or TRBV12-4 and TRBJ1-5; D call uncertain. V lost 7 bases and J lost 6, with 16 bases in between. This CDR3 is 14 amino acids long. The CDR3 loop is CASTPRRVAQPQHF. CDR3 nucleotides: TGTGCCAGCACCCCGCGGCGGGTAGCTCAGCCCCAGCATTTT.

The J gene is TRBJ2-5, the V gene TRBV5-1; D call uncertain. This CDR3 has 14 residues. V shed 2 bases and J shed 3 bases, with 11 bases lying between them. Germline loops: CDR1 SGHRS, CDR2 YFSETQ. The CDR3 here is CASSFMANEETQYF. Written as DNA, the CDR3 is TGCGCCAGCAGCTTCATGGCCAATGAAGAGACCCAGTACTTC.

At least ten counts were recorded for this clonotype. The V gene is TRBV15, the J gene TRBJ2-5; 9 nucleotides line up with TRBD2. Trimming cost V 1 base and J 4 bases; bases outside gene matches: 4. The CDR3 totals 15 residues. Germline V gene lookup returns CDR1 LNHNV and CDR2 YYDKDF (reference sequence). CDR3 nucleotide sequence: TGTGCCACCAGCAGAGGGGATAGCGGGGGAGAGACCCAGTACTTC. This encodes CATSRGDSGGETQYF.

This clonotype came up a few times. The chain joins TRBV28 to TRBJ2-3; D gene ambiguous. The V gene's germline CDR1 is MDHEN and CDR2 SYDVKM. Trimming shortened V by 5 bases and J by 6 bases, and 15 bases separated the two germline ends. The CDR3 contains 14 residues. The chain's CDR3 is CASSPSHSADTQYF. DNA for the CDR3: TGTGCCAGCAGTCCCAGCCACTCAGCCGATACGCAGTATTTT. The full variable domain, completed using reference TRBV28 and TRBJ2-3, is DVKVTQSSRYLVKRTGEKVFLECVQDMDHENMFWYRQDPGLGLRLIYFSYDVKMKEKGDIPEGYSVSREKKERFSLILESASTNQTSMYLCASSPSHSADTQYFGPGTRLTVL.

The chain combines TRBV20-1 with TRBJ1-3; D is possibly TRBD1 (6 bases). CDR1 is DFQATT, CDR2 SNEGSKA, per germline (reference sequence). The CDR3 runs to 13 residues. The chain's CDR3 is CSGGGGTGNTIYF. CDR3 bases: TGCTCTGGAGGGGGAGGCACTGGAAACACCATATATTTT.

The chain recombines TRBV4-2 with TRBJ2-1, with D maybe TRBD2 (6 bases). The CDR3 is 15 amino acids. V gave up 6 bases and J gave up 8 bases, with 20 bases separating them. The germline gives CDR1 LGHNA, CDR2 YNFKEQ. CDR3 amino acids: CASSTRDSFLDEQFF. For the CDR3, the DNA is TGTGCCAGCAGTACCCGGGACTCCTTCCTCGATGAGCAGTTCTTC.

This clonotype was counted a few times. The CDR3, as DNA: TGTGCCAGCAGCTTGGGGGTTAAGGATGAGCAGTTCTTC. This encodes CASSLGVKDEQFF. V is TRBV5-4 and J is TRBJ2-1, with D unclear. CDR1 and CDR2 (germline): SGHNT, YYREEE (reference sequence). CDR3 length: 13 residues. With 0 bases removed from V and 8 bases from J, the gap between germline ends came to 9 bases.

This clonotype was counted between two and nine times. This chain links TRBV7-2 with TRBJ1-2; TRBD1 matches 9 bases. Per the germline V gene, CDR1 is SGHTA and CDR2 is FQGNSA. CDR3 length: 16 amino acids. V lost 4 bases to trimming and J lost 2 bases; unmatched junction nucleotides: 8. CDR3 nucleotide sequence: TGTGCCAGCAGCTCCACTCGGGGGACAGGGAACTATGGCTACACCTTC. Amino acids: CASSSTRGTGNYGYTF. The full variable domain, completed using reference TRBV7-2 and TRBJ1-2, is GAGVSQSPSNKVTEKGKDVELRCDPISGHTALYWYRQSLGQGLEFLIYFQGNSAPDKSGLPSDRFSAERTGGSVSTLTIQRTQQEDSAVYLCASSSTRGTGNYGYTFGSGTRLTVV.

This clonotype turned up a few times. This chain links TRBV6-5 with TRBJ2-5, with 7 positions matching TRBD1. The CDR3 contains 15 residues. Germline V lookup: CDR1 MNHEY, CDR2 SVGAGI. V lost 0 bases, J lost 3 bases, and 4 bases stayed unmatched. The CDR3 DNA sequence: TGTGCCAGCAGTTACTCGGGCACAGGGGAAGAGACCCAGTACTTC. Amino acids: CASSYSGTGEETQYF.

This clonotype was counted a few times. This sequence joins TRBV5-1 and TRBJ1-4; D is unclear. V was pared by 7 bases and J by 2 bases, with 12 bases between. Germline CDR1 SGHRS, CDR2 YFSETQ. The CDR3 is 14 residues long. The CDR3 DNA reads as TGCGCCAGCGGGCCATCGGTCACTAATGAAAAACTGTTTTTT. It encodes CASGPSVTNEKLFF.